The sequence of this T cell receptor beta chain was determined in a study of blood T cells in healthy people across ages. With respect to this clonotype: What it binds is not known.

A J-beta primer mix and a sample-barcoded 5' primer were used in a second PCR of roughly 6 to 11 cycles. TCRdb itself ran the 5' RACE reads through MiXCR, one entry per CDR3 protein. The table includes around 790,000 distinct CDR3 sequences, under 45% detected once. Findings and caveats of the study: Calculation of diversity from one million T cells yielded estimates considered to be underestimates.

PBMCs were isolated at a quantity of at least 6.5 million per sample. The clonotype was recovered from a man between 60 and 75 years old in good health. The sample consisted of blood.

The CDR3 DNA follows: TGTGCCAGCAGTTCCAGGACAGGCACCGGGGAGCTGTTTTTT. The encoded protein is CASSSRTGTGELFF. The chain joins TRBV27 to TRBJ2-2, with 7 bases fitting TRBD1. Germline CDR1 reads MNHEY; CDR2 reads SMNVEV (reference sequence). V shed 4 bases and J 4 bases; nucleotides not matched to a gene: 3. This CDR3 contains 14 residues.